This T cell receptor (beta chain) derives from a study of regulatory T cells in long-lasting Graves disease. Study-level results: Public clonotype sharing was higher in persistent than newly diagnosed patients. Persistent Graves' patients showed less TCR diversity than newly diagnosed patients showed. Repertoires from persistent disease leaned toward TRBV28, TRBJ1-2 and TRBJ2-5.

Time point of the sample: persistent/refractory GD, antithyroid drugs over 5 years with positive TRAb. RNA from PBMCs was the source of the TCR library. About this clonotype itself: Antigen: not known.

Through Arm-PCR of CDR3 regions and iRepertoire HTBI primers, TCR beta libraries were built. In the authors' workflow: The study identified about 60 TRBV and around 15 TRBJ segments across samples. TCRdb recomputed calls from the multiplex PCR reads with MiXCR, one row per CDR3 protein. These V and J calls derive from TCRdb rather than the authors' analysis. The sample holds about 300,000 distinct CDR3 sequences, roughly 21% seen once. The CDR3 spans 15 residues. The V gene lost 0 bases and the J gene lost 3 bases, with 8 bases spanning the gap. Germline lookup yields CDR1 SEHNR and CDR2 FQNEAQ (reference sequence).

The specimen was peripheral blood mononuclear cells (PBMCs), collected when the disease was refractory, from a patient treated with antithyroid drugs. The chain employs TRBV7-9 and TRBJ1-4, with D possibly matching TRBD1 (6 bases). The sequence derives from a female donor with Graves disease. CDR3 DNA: TGTGCCAGCAGCTTAGCACAGGGAGCTAATGAAAAACTGTTTTTT. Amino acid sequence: CASSLAQGANEKLFF.